Presented here are 23 T cell receptor beta chains from one specimen sequenced in a study of molecular identifiers for immune sequencing clone quantification. TCRdb used MiXCR to reprocess the PCR reads, holding one entry per CDR3 protein. The profile shows about 640,000 distinct CDR3 sequences, 20% of them singletons. The sample was naive CD8+ T cells from blood, with Jurkat cell RNA spiked in. Subset given: FACS-sorted CD8+CD4-CCR7+CD45RA+ naive T cells. These receptors were taken from a human donor in good health. Some libraries in this study had Jurkat cell RNA spiked in.

In its sample, this clonotype was seen a few times. The V and J genes are TRBV27 and TRBJ1-1, with 10 bases lining up with TRBD1. The trim removed 10 bases at V and 1 base at J, leaving 6 bases unmatched. Germline CDR1 and CDR2: MNHEY and SMNVEV (reference sequence). The CDR3 length is 14 residues. CDR3 DNA: TGTGCCAACAGGACAGGGGGACCGAACACTGAAGCTTTCTTT. Its translation: CANRTGGPNTEAFF.

This clonotype appeared once. A single base separates this from a much larger clone, so it may be a read error. The chain carries TRBV6-5 and TRBJ1-5; possible D gene TRBD1, 5 bases. The CDR3 is made up of 11 amino acids. CDR1 is MNHEY, CDR2 SVGAGI, per germline. The CDR3 sequence: CASGGAQPQRF. The CDR3 DNA reads TGTGCCAGCGGTGGGGCCCAGCCCCAGCGTTTT.

About this clonotype: A single base separates this from a much larger clone, so it may be a read error. The V call is TRBV20-1, the J call TRBJ2-2, with 12 bases identical to TRBD2. CDR1 and CDR2 (germline): DFQATT, SNEGSKA (reference sequence). CDR3 length equals 16 residues. The CDR3 sequence: CGARPSGRASTGELFF. The CDR3 nucleotides read TGCGGTGCTAGACCTAGCGGGAGGGCCAGCACCGGGGAGCTGTTTTTT.

This clonotype was picked up many times. The chain recombines TRBV28 with TRBJ1-6; 7 bases align to TRBD1. CDR1 and CDR2 (germline): MDHEN, SYDVKM. J lost 10 bases, V lost 7 bases, and 10 bases had no gene match. CDR3 length: 14 residues. The CDR3 DNA follows: TGTGCCAGCACACTAGCAGGGGGAGGATCACCCCTCCACTTT. Its protein is CASTLAGGGSPLHF. Looking up the rest from reference TRBV28 and TRBJ1-6 gives the full variable domain: DVKVTQSSRYLVKRTGEKVFLECVQDMDHENMFWYRQDPGLGLRLIYFSYDVKMKEKGDIPEGYSVSREKKERFSLILESASTNQTSMYLCASTLAGGGSPLHFGNGTRLTVT.

This clonotype was seen only a few times. A much larger clone lies one base from this, so it may be a read error. V gene TRBV6-2 or TRBV6-3 combines with J gene TRBJ2-5, with D possibly being TRBD2 (5 bases). The germline V gene has CDR1 MNHEY and CDR2 SVGEGT. The CDR3 runs to 16 residues. Trimming took 0 bases from V and 2 from J, leaving 13 bases between them. DNA of the CDR3: TGTGCCAGCAGTTACTCGAATGAGGGCCAACAAGAGACCCAGTACTTC. It yields the protein CASSYSNEGQQETQYF.

This clonotype was detected ten times or more. The gene calls are TRBV4-3 and TRBJ2-2, with D possibly TRBD2 on 6 matching bases. The V and J ends lost 4 bases and 1 base respectively, with 7 bases between them. Germline V gene sequence: CDR1 LGHNA, CDR2 YSLEER. CDR3 length: 14 amino acids. This CDR3 reads CASSRGLNTGELFF. CDR3 coding DNA: TGCGCCAGCAGCCGGGGACTGAACACCGGGGAGCTGTTTTTT.

This clonotype was picked up a small number of times. The CDR3 spells CATSDRLAGHGDTQYF. The CDR3 nucleotides read TGTGCCACCAGTGATCGACTAGCGGGTCACGGGGATACGCAGTATTTT. The V and J genes are TRBV24-1 and TRBJ2-3; 10 bases fit TRBD2. V was clipped by 3 bases and J by 6 bases; unmatched bases: 8. Germline V gene lookup returns CDR1 KGHDR and CDR2 SFDVKD. The CDR3 has 16 residues.

This clonotype was counted only a few times. This chain uses TRBV6-5 with TRBJ1-1; 8 bases are a match to TRBD1. The V gene end was trimmed by 6 bases and the J gene end by 3 bases; junction bases not matched to a gene: 24. CDR3 length: 20 amino acids. Germline V gene sequence: CDR1 MNHEY, CDR2 SVGAGI. The CDR3 here is CASSTTGTGQRYQTYTEAFF. CDR3 coding DNA: TGTGCCAGCAGCACGACCGGGACAGGACAACGCTATCAGACCTACACTGAAGCTTTCTTT.

This clonotype has a count of ten or more. The chain links TRBV24-1 to TRBJ2-1, with TRBD2 matching over 12 bases. V dropped 7 bases and J dropped 1; count of bases not matched to a gene: 4. Germline V lookup: CDR1 KGHDR, CDR2 SFDVKD. CDR3 length: 16 residues. CDR3 nucleotides: TGTGCCACCAGCGGGACTAGCGGGTCGTCCTACAATGAGCAGTTCTTC. This gives the protein CATSGTSGSSYNEQFF.

This clonotype was found many times. At one end the junction does not follow the germline gene, possibly because of a read error. The chain's CDR3 is CASSSWGLTETQYF. The CDR3 DNA follows: TGTGCTAGCAGCTCGTGGGGGTTAACAGAGACCCAGTACTTC. The chain combines TRBV7-7 with TRBJ2-5; D is possibly TRBD1 or TRBD2 (5 bases each). This CDR3 has 14 residues. The germline CDR1 and CDR2 sequences are SSHAT and FNYEAQ (reference sequence).

This rearrangement joins TRBV7-9 to TRBJ2-2; TRBD2 aligns across 7 bases. Trimming took 2 bases from V and 5 from J; bases not matched to a gene: 11. Germline CDR1 reads SEHNR; CDR2 reads FQNEAQ (reference sequence). The length of the CDR3 is 17 residues. CDR3 in DNA: TGTGCCAGCAGCTTACCCCCTGGCGGGAGAGAGACCGGGGAGCTGTTTTTT. Amino acid sequence: CASSLPPGGRETGELFF.

This clonotype was observed a single time. Being one base from a much bigger clone, this may be a read error. The rearrangement uses TRBV29-1 and TRBJ1-2; D perhaps matches TRBD1 (5 bases). The CDR3 sequence is 13 residues long. CDR1 and CDR2 from the germline V gene are SQVTM and ANQGSEA. The chain's CDR3 is CSAEEDKVYGYTF. The CDR3 bases are TGCAGCGCTGAAGAGGACAAGGTCTATGGCTACACCTTC. Full variable domain (rest looked up from reference TRBV29-1 and TRBJ1-2): SAVISQKPSRDICQRGTSLTIQCQVDSQVTMMFWYRQQPGQSLTLIATANQGSEATYESGFVIDKFPISRPNLTFSTLTVSNMSPEDSSIYLCSAEEDKVYGYTFGSGTRLTVV.

The genes are TRBV7-9 and TRBJ2-1; possibly TRBD1 for D (6 bases). The V end lost 5 bases, the J end lost 4 bases, and 18 bases lay between the germline ends. Germline V gene data show CDR1 as SEHNR and CDR2 as FQNEAQ (reference sequence). The CDR3 is made up of 16 amino acids. In nucleotides, the CDR3 is TGTGCCAGCAGCCCGTTACAGGGATCTAGGTACAATGAGCAGTTCTTC. Amino acid sequence: CASSPLQGSRYNEQFF.

This clonotype was counted ten times or more. The rearrangement joins TRBV4-3 to TRBJ2-3; 9 bases line up with TRBD2. With V trimmed by 0 bases and J by 5 bases, 9 bases remained unmatched. Germline CDR1 reads LGHNA; CDR2 reads YSLEER. The CDR3 contains 17 residues. CDR3 sequence: CASSQDRLAGNKDTQYF. CDR3 coding DNA: TGCGCCAGCAGCCAAGATCGGCTAGCGGGGAATAAAGATACGCAGTATTTT.

This clonotype was seen repeatedly, ten times or more. The chain is built from TRBV12-3 or TRBV12-4 and TRBJ2-3; a weak D match, TRBD1 (5 bases). V dropped 7 bases and J dropped 6 bases, with 14 bases sitting between them. The CDR3 contains 13 residues. This chain's CDR3 is CASISTDSDTQYF. DNA for the CDR3: TGTGCCAGCATCTCAACCGACAGCGATACGCAGTATTTT.

At least ten counts were recorded for this clonotype. The chain links TRBV12-3 or TRBV12-4 to TRBJ2-3, with 8 nucleotides matching TRBD2. Trimming removed 8 bases from V and 0 bases from J; junction bases left unmatched: 10. The CDR3 is made up of 16 amino acids. CDR3 DNA sequence: TGTGCCAGCCGGGGGGGCGCAGACCCTAGCACAGATACGCAGTATTTT. This encodes CASRGGADPSTDTQYF.

This clonotype was seen once. One junction end does not reproduce the germline sequence, and a read error may be involved. The chain has TRBV5-6 and TRBJ2-1, with 7 bases that match TRBD1. CDR3 length: 12 residues. Germline CDR1 is SGHDT and CDR2 is YYEEEE. The DNA of the CDR3 is TGTGCCTGCAGCTTACAGGGGAATGAGCAGTTCTTC. Its protein is CACSLQGNEQFF.

This clonotype was seen ten or more times. J is TRBJ2-4 and V is TRBV12-3 or TRBV12-4, with D hard to call. The CDR3 totals 15 residues. Trimming stripped 5 bases from V and 0 bases from J, with 11 bases between. CDR3 sequence: CASSPQEIAKNIQYF. The CDR3 bases are TGTGCCAGCAGTCCTCAGGAGATAGCCAAAAACATTCAGTACTTC.

In this sample, this clonotype turned up many times. The CDR3 sequence is CASSEAMASEQAFF. CDR3 bases: TGTGCCAGCAGTGAAGCAATGGCATCCGAACAAGCTTTCTTT. The chain recombines TRBV2 with TRBJ1-1; D call uncertain. CDR3 length equals 14 residues. V was pared by 0 bases and J by 9 bases, with 14 bases between. Germline assignment: CDR1 SNHLY and CDR2 FYNNEI. Combining the CDR3 with reference TRBV2 and TRBJ1-1 gives the whole variable domain EPEVTQTPSHQVTQMGQEVILRCVPISNHLYFYWYRQILGQKVEFLVSFYNNEISEKSEIFDDQFSVERPDGSNFTLKIRSTKLEDSAMYFCASSEAMASEQAFFGQGTRLTVV.

V is TRBV9 and J is TRBJ2-2; D remains ambiguous. The germline gives CDR1 SGDLS, CDR2 YYNGEE. This CDR3 has 13 amino acids. The V and J ends lost 5 bases and 2 bases respectively, with 7 bases between them. In DNA, the CDR3 is TGTGCCAGCAGGGAACAAAACACCGGGGAGCTGTTTTTT. Translation gives CASREQNTGELFF. The complete variable domain, with remaining parts taken from reference TRBV9 and TRBJ2-2, reads DSGVTQTPKHLITATGQRVTLRCSPRSGDLSVYWYQQSLDQGLQFLIQYYNGEERAKGNILERFSAQQFPDLHSELNLSSLELGDSALYFCASREQNTGELFFGEGSRLTVL.

Comment on this clonotype: This clone may be a read error of a much larger clone one base away. The chain couples TRBV12-3 or TRBV12-4 to TRBJ2-7; D ambiguous. The CDR3 sequence is 18 residues long. Trimming removed 5 bases from V and 5 bases from J, with 28 bases in between. The CDR3 is CASSTAALMGTVGHEQYF. In DNA, the CDR3 is TGTGCCAGCAGTACCGCAGCCCTCATGGGAACGGTCGGGCACGAGCAGTACTTC.

This clonotype has a count of ten or more. V is TRBV24-1 and J is TRBJ2-1; D is ambiguous. The CDR3 runs to 11 residues. Trimming removed 4 bases from V and 6 bases from J, with 3 bases in between. The V gene's germline CDR1 is KGHDR and CDR2 SFDVKD. The chain's CDR3 is CATSEPNEQFF. The DNA of the CDR3 is TGTGCCACCAGTGAACCCAATGAGCAGTTCTTC.

This clonotype was counted ten times or more. V and J are TRBV12-3 or TRBV12-4 and TRBJ2-7, with 9 positions matching TRBD2. Trimming took 2 bases from V and 6 from J; bases not matched to a gene: 8. The CDR3 runs to 15 residues. DNA of the CDR3: TGTGCCAGCAGTTTAAGGTGGGATAGCGGGAGCGAGCAGTACTTC. Translating it yields CASSLRWDSGSEQYF.